Shown below are 27 T cell receptor beta chains from a single sample sequenced in a study of cytomegalovirus exposure and HLA in healthy donors. PCR employed 60 Vbeta and 13 Jbeta primers. The method was immunoSEQ multiplex PCR; TCRdb's version includes in-frame clones alone and lacks a portion of them. Here the sample spans some 240,000 clones, around four fifths being singletons. Input material: PBMCs. Source of these receptors: a male donor in good health and CMV-seronegative.

The V and J genes are TRBV7-9 and TRBJ1-2; D is undetermined. The germline gives CDR1 SEHNR, CDR2 FQNEAQ (reference sequence). The CDR3 has 15 residues. V gave up 2 bases and J gave up 0 bases, with 10 bases separating them. The CDR3 spells CASSLSRLANYGYTF. Here the CDR3 DNA reads TGTGCCAGCAGCTTAAGCAGGTTAGCTAACTATGGCTACACCTTC.

This clone appeared once. CDR3 region: CSAHRDSRNTGELFF. CDR3 bases: TGCAGCGCCCACCGGGACTCAAGGAACACCGGGGAGCTGTTTTTT. V gene TRBV29-1 combines with J gene TRBJ2-2; a weak D match, TRBD2 (6 bases). The germline V and J ends were trimmed by 7 bases and 1 base, with 16 bases remaining between them. This CDR3 is built from 15 residues. Germline values: CDR1 SQVTM, CDR2 ANQGSEA.

The DNA of the CDR3 is TGCGCCAGCAGCTTGTTAAACAGGGGGCCTAACTATGGCTACACCTTC. Its protein product is CASSLLNRGPNYGYTF. This chain joins TRBV5-1 and TRBJ1-2, with 9 bases that match TRBD1. The ends lost 1 base at V and 0 bases at J; junction bases unmatched: 4. The CDR3 has 16 residues. CDR1 and CDR2 (germline): SGHRS, YFSETQ.

The genes are TRBV9 and TRBJ2-7, with 12 bases that match TRBD2. Germline V gene lookup returns CDR1 SGDLS and CDR2 YYNGEE. CDR3 length: 14 amino acids. V lost 4 bases and J lost 3; bases outside the gene matches: 2. Here the CDR3 reads CASSTLAGGYEQYF. The CDR3 DNA is TGTGCCAGCAGCACACTAGCGGGAGGCTACGAGCAGTACTTC.

This clone was counted at least ten times. The chain links TRBV5-1 to TRBJ1-1; 9 nucleotides agree with TRBD1. The CDR3 sequence is 14 residues long. CDR1 is SGHRS, CDR2 YFSETQ, per germline. With V trimmed by 3 bases and J by 5 bases, 5 bases remained unmatched. DNA of the CDR3: TGCGCCAGCAGCTCGCCCGGGACAGGGACTGAAGCTTTCTTT. Its translation: CASSSPGTGTEAFF.

V gene TRBV5-8 combines with J gene TRBJ2-1; no definite D call. The germline V and J ends were trimmed by 2 bases and 0 bases, with 15 bases remaining between them. Germline CDR1 and CDR2: SGHTS and YDEGEE. This CDR3 region has 17 residues. The CDR3 protein is CASSFVTVFSSYNEQFF. CDR3 bases: TGTGCCAGCAGCTTTGTTACAGTTTTCAGCTCCTACAATGAGCAGTTCTTC.

DNA of the CDR3: TGTGCCACCAGCAGTCTTCTAGTGGTAGCGGGAGAGGGTGAGCAGTTCTTC. Its translation is CATSSLLVVAGEGEQFF. The chain recombines TRBV15 with TRBJ2-1; TRBD2 matches 9 bases. V trimming: 3 bases; J trimming: 9 bases; junction bases outside the gene matches: 15. Germline lookup yields CDR1 LNHNV and CDR2 YYDKDF (reference sequence). The CDR3 is 17 amino acids.

The V call is TRBV5-6, the J call TRBJ2-3; 7 nucleotides match TRBD2. This CDR3 comprises 14 residues. Germline trimming cut 2 bases from V and 4 bases from J; bases unmatched to any gene: 4. Germline V gene sequence: CDR1 SGHDT, CDR2 YYEEEE. The CDR3 reads CASSFPSGSDTQYF. The CDR3 region has the DNA TGTGCCAGCAGCTTCCCTAGCGGCTCAGATACGCAGTATTTT.

The chain couples TRBV7-7 to TRBJ2-3; TRBD2 is a possible D gene (6 bases). Germline CDR1 SSHAT, CDR2 FNYEAQ (reference sequence). The ends were cut back, 5 bases at V and 3 bases at J, with 12 bases in the middle. The CDR3 loop spans 14 amino acids. DNA for the CDR3: TGTGCCAGCAGCCCCATGGGGAGGACAGATACGCAGTATTTT. This codes for CASSPMGRTDTQYF.

Here the CDR3 DNA reads TGTGCCTGGAGCGTCGGGACAGGTCATGGCTACACCTTC. This codes for CAWSVGTGHGYTF. The chain recombines TRBV30 with TRBJ1-2, with TRBD1 matching over 8 bases. Trimming took 3 bases from V and 6 from J; bases not matched to a gene: 6. Germline V CDR1 and CDR2: GTSNPN, SVGIG (reference sequence). This CDR3 spans 13 amino acids.

This chain links TRBV6-4 with TRBJ2-1; TRBD2 agrees at 7 bases. The CDR3 contains 15 residues. CDR1 is MRHNA, CDR2 SNTAGT, per germline. V dropped 8 bases and J dropped 8; count of bases not matched to a gene: 15. The CDR3 is CASGEGGRVGDEQFF. The CDR3 DNA reads TGTGCCAGCGGGGAGGGCGGCAGGGTAGGAGATGAGCAGTTCTTC.

The genes are TRBV25-1 and TRBJ2-1; 8 nucleotides align to TRBD2. CDR3 length: 14 residues. Germline V gene sequence: CDR1 MGHDK, CDR2 SYGVNS. The ends lost 7 bases at V and 10 bases at J; junction bases unmatched: 12. CDR3 bases: TGTGCCAGCAAAGAGGCGGGGGGCAGAGGGGAGCAGTTCTTC. Its translation is CASKEAGGRGEQFF.

The chain combines TRBV19 with TRBJ2-1; the D gene is possibly TRBD2 (6 bases). The ends were cut back, 0 bases at V and 6 bases at J, with 12 bases in the middle. From germline, CDR1 is LNHDA and CDR2 SQIVND (reference sequence). The length of the CDR3 is 15 residues. Here the CDR3 DNA reads TGTGCCAGTAGTATAGACCTCGAGGGAGGCAATGAGCAGTTCTTC. Translation gives CASSIDLEGGNEQFF.

This clone occurred a few times. V gene TRBV18 combines with J gene TRBJ2-7; 13 nucleotides align to TRBD2. There are 17 residues in the CDR3. V was clipped by 3 bases and J by 5 bases; unmatched bases: 10. Per the germline V gene, CDR1 is KGHSH and CDR2 is LQKENI. CDR3 in amino acids: CASSPVRRTSGSHEQYF. In DNA, the CDR3 is TGTGCCAGCTCACCTGTCCGGAGGACTAGCGGGAGCCACGAGCAGTACTTC. The whole variable domain, remainder taken from reference TRBV18 and TRBJ2-7, is NAGVMQNPRHLVRRRGQEARLRCSPMKGHSHVYWYRQLPEEGLKFMVYLQKENIIDESGMPKERFSAEFPKEGPSILRIQQVVRGDSAAYFCASSPVRRTSGSHEQYFGPGTRLTVT.

The V call is TRBV6-6, the J call TRBJ1-1; 8 bases fit TRBD1. The CDR3 is 14 residues long. Looked up from germline, CDR1 is MNHNY and CDR2 is SVGAGI (reference sequence). J was trimmed by 9 bases and V by 5 bases; bases with no gene match: 11. CDR3: CASSTGQGEIQAFF. The CDR3 DNA sequence: TGTGCCAGCAGTACCGGACAGGGCGAGATTCAAGCTTTCTTT.

V and J are TRBV9 and TRBJ2-1, with a weak D call TRBD2 (6 bases). This CDR3 has 14 amino acids. Germline V gene sequence: CDR1 SGDLS, CDR2 YYNGEE. V shed 0 bases and J shed 10 bases, with 14 bases lying between them. The CDR3 region has the DNA TGTGCCAGCAGCGTAGGGGTGGGAGGATGGGAGCAGTTCTTC. It encodes CASSVGVGGWEQFF.

CDR3 nucleotide sequence: TGTGCCAGCTGCCCACGGAGCGGACGATTCACCGGGGAGCTGTTTTTT. Protein sequence: CASCPRSGRFTGELFF. V gene TRBV28 combines with J gene TRBJ2-2, with D perhaps matching TRBD2 (5 bases). From germline, CDR1 is MDHEN and CDR2 SYDVKM. V was shortened by 8 bases and J by 4 bases, with 20 bases between the two germline ends. CDR3 size: 16 residues. Complete variable domain (other parts from reference TRBV28 and TRBJ2-2): DVKVTQSSRYLVKRTGEKVFLECVQDMDHENMFWYRQDPGLGLRLIYFSYDVKMKEKGDIPEGYSVSREKKERFSLILESASTNQTSMYLCASCPRSGRFTGELFFGEGSRLTVL.

The chain recombines TRBV19 with TRBJ2-7, with TRBD2 matching 8 bases. The CDR3 runs 14 residues. Germline loops: CDR1 LNHDA, CDR2 SQIVND (reference sequence). Unmatched junction bases numbered 3, after V lost 2 bases and J lost 3 bases. CDR3 sequence (DNA): TGTGCCAGTAGTATAAAAGCGGGGGTCTACGAGCAGTACTTC. The encoded protein is CASSIKAGVYEQYF.

This clone was seen a few times. The chain couples TRBV2 to TRBJ2-1; D perhaps matches TRBD1 (5 bases). The CDR3 is 13 residues long. V was trimmed by 7 bases and J by 7 bases, leaving 14 bases between them. The V gene's germline CDR1 is SNHLY and CDR2 FYNNEI. The DNA of the CDR3 is TGTGCCAGCAACAGAGATAGGGGAAATGAGCAGTTCTTC. Protein sequence: CASNRDRGNEQFF.

The V call is TRBV28, the J call TRBJ1-1, with 7 positions matching TRBD1. Germline-derived CDR1 and CDR2 are MDHEN and SYDVKM. The V segment lost 5 bases and the J segment 1 base; nucleotides outside the gene matches: 10. The CDR3 length is 16 residues. The CDR3 here is CASSKPQGQGNTEAFF. CDR3 sequence (DNA): TGTGCCAGCAGTAAACCACAGGGGCAGGGGAACACTGAAGCTTTCTTT.

This clone was recorded a few times. The chain recombines TRBV5-6 with TRBJ2-7, with 12 bases identical to TRBD2. Germline CDR1 is SGHDT and CDR2 is YYEEEE. The length of the CDR3 is 14 residues. Unmatched junction bases numbered 6, after V lost 4 bases and J lost 7 bases. This chain's CDR3 is CASSPSGRALEQYF. CDR3 DNA sequence: TGTGCCAGCAGCCCTAGCGGGAGGGCCTTGGAGCAGTACTTC.

The genes are TRBV7-8 and TRBJ1-2; D is uncertain. Trimming pared 1 base from V and 2 bases from J, leaving 8 bases between. CDR1 is SGHVS, CDR2 FQNEAQ, per germline. The CDR3 length is 14 residues. Here the CDR3 reads CASSLEHLNYGYTF. DNA for the CDR3: TGTGCCAGCAGCTTAGAACACCTGAACTATGGCTACACCTTC.

The J gene is TRBJ1-2, the V gene TRBV27, with 7 bases matching TRBD1. The V segment lost 3 bases and the J segment 5 bases; nucleotides outside the gene matches: 3. Per the germline V gene, CDR1 is MNHEY and CDR2 is SMNVEV (reference sequence). The CDR3 contains 13 residues. CDR3 DNA: TGTGCCAGCAGTTTTGGCAGGGGGTATGGCTACACCTTC. It translates to CASSFGRGYGYTF.

The V call is TRBV7-6, the J call TRBJ2-3; 8 bases line up with TRBD2. Germline V gene lookup returns CDR1 SGHVS and CDR2 FNYEAQ. CDR3 length: 17 amino acids. Losses at the gene ends were 1 base for V and 1 base for J; bases not matched to a gene: 7. The CDR3 spells CASSLVAQRERTDTQYF. The CDR3 coding sequence is TGTGCCAGCAGCTTAGTAGCCCAGCGGGAGCGCACAGATACGCAGTATTTT.

The V and J genes are TRBV2 and TRBJ2-2; no definite D call. Germline V gene sequence: CDR1 SNHLY, CDR2 FYNNEI. CDR3 length: 15 amino acids. V lost 7 bases and J lost 0, with 12 bases in between. CDR3 DNA sequence: TGTGCCAGCAAAGAGAGCTTTCCGAACACCGGGGAGCTGTTTTTT. Encoded protein: CASKESFPNTGELFF.

The rearrangement joins TRBV28 to TRBJ2-5; maybe TRBD2 (6 bases). Trimming left V 3 bases short and J 7 bases short, with 9 bases between. Germline V lookup: CDR1 MDHEN, CDR2 SYDVKM. This CDR3 has 12 amino acids. Written as DNA, the CDR3 is TGTGCCAGCAGTTTTGGGGGAGGGACCCAGTACTTC. Residues: CASSFGGGTQYF.

The rearrangement uses TRBV7-6 and TRBJ2-2, with 9 nucleotides matching TRBD2. CDR3 length: 17 residues. The V gene end was trimmed by 5 bases and the J gene end by 0 bases; junction bases not matched to a gene: 7. Per germline, CDR1 SGHVS and CDR2 FNYEAQ. The CDR3 loop is CASSPSAGGTNTGELFF. For the CDR3, the DNA is TGTGCCAGCAGCCCCTCAGCGGGAGGTACGAACACCGGGGAGCTGTTTTTT.